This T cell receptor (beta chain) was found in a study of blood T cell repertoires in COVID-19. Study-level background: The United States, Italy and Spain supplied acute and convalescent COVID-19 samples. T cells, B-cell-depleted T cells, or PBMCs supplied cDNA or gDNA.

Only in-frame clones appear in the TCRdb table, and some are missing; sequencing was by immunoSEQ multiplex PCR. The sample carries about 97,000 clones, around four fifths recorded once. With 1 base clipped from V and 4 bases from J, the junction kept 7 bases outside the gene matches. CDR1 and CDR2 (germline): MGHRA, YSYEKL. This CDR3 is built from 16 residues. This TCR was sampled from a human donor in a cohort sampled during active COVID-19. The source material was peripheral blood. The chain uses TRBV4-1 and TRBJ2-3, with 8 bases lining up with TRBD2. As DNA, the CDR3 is TGCGCCAGCAGCCAAGGATTAAGCGGGGGATCAGATACGCAGTATTTT. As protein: CASSQGLSGGSDTQYF.